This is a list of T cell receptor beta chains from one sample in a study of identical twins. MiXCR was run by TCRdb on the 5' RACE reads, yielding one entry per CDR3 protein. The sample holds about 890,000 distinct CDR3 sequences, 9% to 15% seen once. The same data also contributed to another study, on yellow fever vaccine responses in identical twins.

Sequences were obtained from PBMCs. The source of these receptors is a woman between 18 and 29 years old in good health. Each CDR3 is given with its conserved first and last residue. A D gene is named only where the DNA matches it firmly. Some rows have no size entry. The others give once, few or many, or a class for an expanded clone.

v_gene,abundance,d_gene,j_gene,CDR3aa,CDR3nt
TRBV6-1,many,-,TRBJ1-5,CASSEMYNQPQHF,TGTGCCAGCAGTGAAATGTATAATCAGCCCCAGCATTTT
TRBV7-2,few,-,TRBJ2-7,CASSSVGGPYEQYF,TGTGCCAGCAGCTCTGTGGGAGGACCCTACGAGCAGTACTTC
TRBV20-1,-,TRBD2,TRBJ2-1,CSVKTREGYNEQFF,TGCAGTGTAAAGACGCGGGAGGGATACAATGAGCAGTTCTTC
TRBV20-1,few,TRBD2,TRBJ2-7,CSARDPGTSGTYEQYF,TGCAGTGCTAGAGACCCCGGGACTAGTGGAACCTACGAGCAGTACTTC
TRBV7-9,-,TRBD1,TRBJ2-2,CASSPTGTGDRGELFF,TGTGCCAGCAGCCCAACCGGGACAGGGGATCGCGGGGAGCTGTTTTTT
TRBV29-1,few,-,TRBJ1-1,CSVEVGANTEAFF,TGCAGCGTTGAAGTGGGGGCTAACACTGAAGCTTTCTTT
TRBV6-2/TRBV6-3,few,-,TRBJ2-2,CASKGVWTPVTGELFF,TGTGCCAGCAAAGGGGTTTGGACACCAGTCACCGGGGAGCTGTTTTTT
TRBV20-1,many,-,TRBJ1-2,CSARVGSGYTF,TGCAGTGCTAGAGTGGGGTCTGGCTACACCTTC
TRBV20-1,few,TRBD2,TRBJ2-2,CSARPGLAGMRTGELFF,TGCAGTGCCAGACCGGGACTAGCGGGGATGAGGACCGGGGAGCTGTTTTTT
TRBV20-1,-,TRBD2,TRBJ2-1,CSASGREPLEQFF,TGCAGTGCTAGCGGGAGGGAACCCCTTGAGCAGTTCTTC
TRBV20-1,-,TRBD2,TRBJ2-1,CSARKASGTYNEQFF,TGCAGTGCAAGAAAGGCTAGCGGGACATACAATGAGCAGTTCTTC
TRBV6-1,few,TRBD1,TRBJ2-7,CASRRKSGTGGLYEQYF,TGTGCCAGCAGAAGGAAGTCCGGGACAGGGGGCTTGTACGAGCAGTACTTC
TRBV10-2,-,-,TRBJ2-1,CASSDLTLGTSNEQFF,TGCGCCAGCAGTGATCTCACACTGGGCACATCCAATGAGCAGTTCTTC
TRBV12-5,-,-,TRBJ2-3,CASGLYEGNTQYF,TGTGCTAGTGGTTTGTATGAGGGAAATACGCAGTATTTT
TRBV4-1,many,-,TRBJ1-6,CASSQAGRYNSPLHF,TGCGCCAGCAGCCAAGCAGGCCGATATAATTCACCCCTCCACTTT
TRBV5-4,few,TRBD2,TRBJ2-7,CARKLLAGGYYEQYF,TGTGCCAGAAAATTACTAGCGGGAGGGTATTACGAGCAGTACTTC
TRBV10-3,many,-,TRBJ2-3,CAISVPSGDTQYF,TGTGCCATCAGCGTCCCATCGGGGGATACGCAGTATTTT
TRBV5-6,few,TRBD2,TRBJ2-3,CASSFRGTSGSGTDTQYF,TGTGCCAGCAGCTTCCGGGGGACTAGCGGGAGCGGTACAGATACGCAGTATTTT
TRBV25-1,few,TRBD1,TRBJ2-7,CASSDQDRVRDEQYF,TGTGCCAGCAGTGATCAGGACAGGGTTCGGGACGAGCAGTACTTC
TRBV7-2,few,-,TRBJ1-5,CASSLAPDQPQHF,TGTGCCAGCAGCTTAGCCCCGGATCAGCCCCAGCATTTT
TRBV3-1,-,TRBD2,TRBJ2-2,CASSQDSRLAGSPGELFF,TGTGCCAGCAGCCAAGACTCCAGGCTAGCGGGAAGTCCCGGGGAGCTGTTTTTT
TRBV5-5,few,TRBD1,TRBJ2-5,CASSARQGATKETQYF,TGTGCCAGCAGCGCTAGACAGGGGGCTACAAAGGAGACCCAGTACTTC
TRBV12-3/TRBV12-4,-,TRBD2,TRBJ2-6,CASSLPPGGATSGANVLTF,TGTGCCAGCAGTTTACCCCCGGGAGGGGCGACCTCTGGGGCCAACGTCCTGACTTTC
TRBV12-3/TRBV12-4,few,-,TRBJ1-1,CASNPGGGRYTEAFF,TGTGCCAGCAATCCTGGGGGCGGGAGGTACACTGAAGCTTTCTTT
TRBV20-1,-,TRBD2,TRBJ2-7,CSAVRASGRAGYEQYF,TGCAGTGCAGTAAGGGCTAGCGGGAGGGCCGGTTACGAGCAGTACTTC
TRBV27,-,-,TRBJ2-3,CATGQVSTDTQYF,TGTGCCACCGGTCAGGTCAGCACAGATACGCAGTATTTT
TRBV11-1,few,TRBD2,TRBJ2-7,CASSLRLSGSPPSYEQYF,TGTGCCAGCAGCCTCCGACTAAGCGGGAGCCCCCCCTCCTACGAGCAGTACTTC
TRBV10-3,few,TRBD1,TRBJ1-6,CAIRTGSTSPLHF,TGTGCCATCAGGACAGGGAGCACTTCACCCCTCCACTTT
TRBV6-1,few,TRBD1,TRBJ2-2,CASRDRMTGELFF,TGTGCCAGCCGGGACAGGATGACCGGGGAGCTGTTTTTT
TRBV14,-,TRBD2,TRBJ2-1,CASSPPGTSGLNEQFF,TGTGCCAGCAGCCCGCCCGGGACTAGCGGTCTCAATGAGCAGTTCTTC
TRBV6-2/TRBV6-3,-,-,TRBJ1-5,CASSYLGNQPQHF,TGTGCCAGCAGTTACCTGGGCAATCAGCCCCAGCATTTT
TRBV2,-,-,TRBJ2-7,CASSVRQIHEQYF,TGTGCCAGCAGTGTCCGTCAGATCCACGAGCAGTACTTC
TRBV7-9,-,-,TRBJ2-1,CASSRDQGEQFF,TGTGCCAGCAGCCGGGACCAGGGGGAGCAGTTCTTC
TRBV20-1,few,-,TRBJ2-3,CSARTLDTQYF,TGCAGTGCTAGGACGTTAGATACGCAGTATTTT
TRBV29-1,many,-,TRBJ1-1,CSGIRQTAEAFF,TGCAGCGGAATTCGACAGACGGCTGAAGCTTTCTTT
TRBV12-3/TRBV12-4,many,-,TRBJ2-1,CASSLGGTPYNEQFF,TGTGCCAGCAGTTTAGGTGGGACTCCCTACAATGAGCAGTTCTTC
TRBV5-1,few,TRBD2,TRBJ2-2,CASSLEASGNTGELFF,TGCGCCAGCAGCTTGGAGGCTAGCGGAAACACCGGGGAGCTGTTTTTT